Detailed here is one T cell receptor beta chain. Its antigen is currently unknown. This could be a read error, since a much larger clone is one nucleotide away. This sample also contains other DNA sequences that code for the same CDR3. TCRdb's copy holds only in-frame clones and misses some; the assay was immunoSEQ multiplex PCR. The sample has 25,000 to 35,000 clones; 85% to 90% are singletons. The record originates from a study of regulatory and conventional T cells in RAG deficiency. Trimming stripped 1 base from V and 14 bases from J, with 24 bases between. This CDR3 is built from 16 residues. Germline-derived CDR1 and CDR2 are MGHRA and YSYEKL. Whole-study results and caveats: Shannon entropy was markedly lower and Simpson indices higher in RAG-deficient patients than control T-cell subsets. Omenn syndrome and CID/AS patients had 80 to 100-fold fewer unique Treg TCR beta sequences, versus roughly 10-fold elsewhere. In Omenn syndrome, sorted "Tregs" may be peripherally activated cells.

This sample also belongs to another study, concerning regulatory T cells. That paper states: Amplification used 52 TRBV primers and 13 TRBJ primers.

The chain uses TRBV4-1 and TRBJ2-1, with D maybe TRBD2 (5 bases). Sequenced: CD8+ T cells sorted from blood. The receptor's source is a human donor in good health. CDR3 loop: CASSQGSLAKTPVEFF. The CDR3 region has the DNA TGCGCCAGCAGCCAAGGGTCGCTAGCTAAAACCCCTGTGGAGTTCTTC.